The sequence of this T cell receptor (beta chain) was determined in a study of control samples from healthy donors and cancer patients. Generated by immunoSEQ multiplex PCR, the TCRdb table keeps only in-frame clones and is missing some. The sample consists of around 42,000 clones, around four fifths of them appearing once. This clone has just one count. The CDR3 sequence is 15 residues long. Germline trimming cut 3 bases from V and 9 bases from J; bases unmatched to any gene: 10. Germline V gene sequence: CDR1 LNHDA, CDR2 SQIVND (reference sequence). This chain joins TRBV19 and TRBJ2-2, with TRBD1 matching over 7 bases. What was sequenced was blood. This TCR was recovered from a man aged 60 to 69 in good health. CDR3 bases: TGTGCCAGTAGTATGAAGGGGGCTAATGTCAGGGAGCTGTTTTTT. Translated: CASSMKGANVRELFF.